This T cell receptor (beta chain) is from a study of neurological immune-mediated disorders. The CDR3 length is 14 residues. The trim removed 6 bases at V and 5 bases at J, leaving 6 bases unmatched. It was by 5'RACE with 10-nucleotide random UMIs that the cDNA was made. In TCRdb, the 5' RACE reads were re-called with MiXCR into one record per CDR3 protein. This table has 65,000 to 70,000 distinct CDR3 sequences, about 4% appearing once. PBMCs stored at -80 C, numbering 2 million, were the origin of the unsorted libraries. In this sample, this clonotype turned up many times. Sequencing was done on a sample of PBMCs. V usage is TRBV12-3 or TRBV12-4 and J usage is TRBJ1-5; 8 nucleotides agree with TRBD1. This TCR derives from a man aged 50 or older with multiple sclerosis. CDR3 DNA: TGTGCCAGCAGCCTCGGACAGGGAGATCAGCCCCAGCATTTT. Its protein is CASSLGQGDQPQHF.